The T cell receptor (beta chain) described here comes from a study of shared clonotypes between healthy human individuals (dated by TCRdb to about 2020). Some background on the complete study: A few men and a couple of women, aged 18 to 49 years, made up the cohort. Per donor, three plates each were used for CD4 naive and CD4 memory, two for CD8 naive, and one for CD8 memory. Per donor, leukapheresis produced somewhere between about 0.94 and 9.5 billion PBMCs. Libraries were prepared and TCR repertoires were sequenced by different laboratories using diverse techniques, in order to increase sequencing depth and limit assay-specific biases. To estimate repertoire size and how much clonotype sharing occurs between individuals, the study deeply sequenced the blood TCR repertoires of five healthy adults.

Healthy HIV-negative adults with no recently reported acute infections or vaccinations were included as donors. All donors were Caucasian adults living in Nashville, Tennessee, USA. CD4+ T cells were enriched by magnetic negative selection, after which naive cells were positively selected on CD45RA and the negative fraction was taken as the memory subset. Blood was obtained by leukapheresis, after which PBMCs were separated by Ficoll-Histopaque density gradient centrifugation and cryopreserved in liquid nitrogen vapor phase. Purity and quantity of every magnetically sorted T cell population were checked by analytical flow cytometry. Each sorted fraction had its genomic DNA isolated and then quantified by UV absorbance on a Nanodrop 2000c. General study outcomes and caveats: Sampling was restricted to blood, and TCR repertoires in tissues likely differ from the TCR repertoires found in blood. Sharing across four donors was observed for about 5% of naive CD4, under 4% of naive CD8, roughly 2.4% of memory CD4, and roughly 0.4% of memory CD8 clonotypes. Compared with non-shared clonotypes, the clonotypes found in all four sorted-subset donors had higher generation probabilities. The small number of donors limited the genetic and exposure-history diversity represented. Even with the large sequencing depth, rarefaction of the sorted-subset datasets indicated that sequencing was incomplete. Pairwise subsampling indicated that sequencing depth was expected to affect the degree of clonotype sharing among donors. Naive subsets generally had larger estimated clonotype richness than memory subsets did.

CDR1 and CDR2 are read off the germline V gene as SGHTA and FQGNSA. Counted from cysteine to phenylalanine, this CDR3 has 15 amino acids. This entry keeps only the CDR3 DNA: 45 bases, framed from base 1. Trimming accounts for 1 base at V and 4 bases at J, while the number of junction bases matched to no gene is 6. TCR CDR3 regions were amplified from genomic DNA by multiplex PCR using the deep immunoSEQ assay. Extracted genomic DNA from each cell subset was spread evenly across all wells of several immunoSEQ 96-well plates, with each plate serving as a replicate. For sorted subsets, each replicate PCR was loaded with 200 ng genomic DNA, equivalent to 25,000 to 35,000 T cell genomes. Purified libraries were quantified with a Qubit 3.0 fluorometer, sized on a Bioanalyzer 2100, and re-quantified with the KAPA Library Quantification kit. Each immunoSEQ 96-well plate was sequenced on its own single-read 150-cycle Illumina NextSeq 550 flow cell. Per the original workflow: Because the immunoSEQ output included only junctional sequences and no quality scores, the filtering could not be the same as the filtering used for full-length reads. Sequences were annotated with PyIR, a Python wrapper for IgBLAST v1.9, using IMGT germline references to assign V/J genes and CDR3. Reads were filtered out if the reads had weak V/J assignments (E-value above 1e-6), no CDR3, stop codons, out-of-frame junctions, or ambiguous translated residues. V3J clonotypes were defined by identical inferred V gene, J gene, and CDR3 amino acid sequence. The percentage overlap between two repertoires was calculated by dividing the number of shared unique clonotypes by the size of the smaller repertoire. RTK rarefaction, the Chao1 estimator, and Recon v2.1 estimates of unobserved clonotypes were used to assess repertoire richness. Generation probabilities for all TCRbeta clonotypes obtained by the gDNA method from several donors were computed using OLGA. Drawn from immuneACCESS, this table holds only the in-frame rearrangements with V and J called that TCRdb kept. Clones are partly lost; checked studies trace under half to an unresolved V gene and leave the rest unexplained. The V and J calls and clone size come from that table; D and trimming were worked out from the DNA. The sample table records about 2,500,000 clones; 85% to 95% of these occur just once. Of the sample, over 0.12% falls within the top ten clones.

Concerning this clone itself: Its recognized antigen is unknown. Base qualities were left out, and no much larger clone turns up one base away.

The chain is made from TRBV7-2 and TRBJ1-2, and 7 junctional nucleotides match TRBD1. The clonotype originates from a man aged 18 to 29 in good health. Material for sequencing was naive CD4+ T cells sorted from blood. The sample's cell subset or site label, in plain terms: CD45RA+ positively selected. This receptor has the CDR3 CASSLDRGQGYGYTF. The DNA sequence is as follows: TGTGCCAGCAGCTTAGATAGGGGGCAGGGCTATGGCTACACCTTC.